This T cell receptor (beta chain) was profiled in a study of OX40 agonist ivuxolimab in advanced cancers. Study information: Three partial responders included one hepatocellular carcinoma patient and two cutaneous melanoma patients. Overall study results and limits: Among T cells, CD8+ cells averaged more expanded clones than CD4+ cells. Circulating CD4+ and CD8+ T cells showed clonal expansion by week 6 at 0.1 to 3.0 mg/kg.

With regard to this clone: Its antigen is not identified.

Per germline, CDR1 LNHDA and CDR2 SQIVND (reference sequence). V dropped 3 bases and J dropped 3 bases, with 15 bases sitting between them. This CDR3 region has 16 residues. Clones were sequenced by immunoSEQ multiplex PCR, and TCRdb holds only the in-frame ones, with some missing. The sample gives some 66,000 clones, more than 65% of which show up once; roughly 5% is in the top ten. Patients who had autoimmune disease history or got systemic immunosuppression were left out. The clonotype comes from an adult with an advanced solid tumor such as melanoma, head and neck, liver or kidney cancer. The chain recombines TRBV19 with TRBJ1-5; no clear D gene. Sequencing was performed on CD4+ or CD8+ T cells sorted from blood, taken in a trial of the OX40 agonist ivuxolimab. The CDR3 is CASSIISTAVNQPQHF. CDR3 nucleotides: TGTGCCAGTAGTATTATTTCGACCGCAGTCAATCAGCCCCAGCATTTT.